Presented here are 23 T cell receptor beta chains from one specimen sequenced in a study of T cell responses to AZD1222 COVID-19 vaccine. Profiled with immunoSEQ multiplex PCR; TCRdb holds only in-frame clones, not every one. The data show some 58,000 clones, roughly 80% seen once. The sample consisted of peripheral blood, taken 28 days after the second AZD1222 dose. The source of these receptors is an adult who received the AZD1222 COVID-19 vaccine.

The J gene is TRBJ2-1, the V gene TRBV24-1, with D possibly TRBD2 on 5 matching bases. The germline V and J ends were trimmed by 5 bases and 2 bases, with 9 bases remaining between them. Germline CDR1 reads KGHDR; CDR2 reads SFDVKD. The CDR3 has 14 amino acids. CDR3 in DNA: TGTGCCACCAGTGGAGCTAGCACCTACAATGAGCAGTTCTTC. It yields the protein CATSGASTYNEQFF.

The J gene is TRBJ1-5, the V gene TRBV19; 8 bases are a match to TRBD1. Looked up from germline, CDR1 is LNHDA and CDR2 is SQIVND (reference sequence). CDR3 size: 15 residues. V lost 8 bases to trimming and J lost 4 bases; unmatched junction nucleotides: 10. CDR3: CASRTGTGWNQPQHF. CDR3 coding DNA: TGTGCCAGTCGTACCGGGACAGGTTGGAATCAGCCCCAGCATTTT.

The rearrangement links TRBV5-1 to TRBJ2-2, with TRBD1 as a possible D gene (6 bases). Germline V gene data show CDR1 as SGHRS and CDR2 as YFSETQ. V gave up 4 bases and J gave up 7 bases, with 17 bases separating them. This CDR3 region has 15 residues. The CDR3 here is CASSPRTDAGGELFF. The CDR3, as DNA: TGCGCCAGCAGCCCTAGGACAGACGCCGGCGGGGAGCTGTTTTTT.

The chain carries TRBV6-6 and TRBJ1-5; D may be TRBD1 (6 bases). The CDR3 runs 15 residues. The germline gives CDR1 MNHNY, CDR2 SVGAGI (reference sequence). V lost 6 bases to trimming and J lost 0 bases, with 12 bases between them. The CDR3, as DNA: TGTGCCAGCAGCACACAGGGACTTAGCAATCAGCCCCAGCATTTT. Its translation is CASSTQGLSNQPQHF.

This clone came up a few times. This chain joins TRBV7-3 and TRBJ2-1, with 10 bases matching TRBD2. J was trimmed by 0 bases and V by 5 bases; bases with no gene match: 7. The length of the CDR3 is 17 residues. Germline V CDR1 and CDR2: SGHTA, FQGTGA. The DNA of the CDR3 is TGTGCCAGCAGCCTACTTCCTAGCGGGAGCTCCTACAATGAGCAGTTCTTC. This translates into CASSLLPSGSSYNEQFF. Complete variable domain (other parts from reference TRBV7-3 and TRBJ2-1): GAGVSQTPSNKVTEKGKYVELRCDPISGHTALYWYRQSLGQGPEFLIYFQGTGAADDSGLPNDRFFAVRPEGSVSTLKIQRTERGDSAVYLCASSLLPSGSSYNEQFFGPGTRLTVL.

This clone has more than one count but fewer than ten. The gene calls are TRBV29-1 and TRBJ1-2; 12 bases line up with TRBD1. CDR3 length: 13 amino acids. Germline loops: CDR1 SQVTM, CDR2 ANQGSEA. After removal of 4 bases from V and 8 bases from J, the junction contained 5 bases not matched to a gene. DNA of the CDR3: TGCAGCGTTGTGGGACAGGGGGCTGACGGCTACACCTTC. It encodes CSVVGQGADGYTF.

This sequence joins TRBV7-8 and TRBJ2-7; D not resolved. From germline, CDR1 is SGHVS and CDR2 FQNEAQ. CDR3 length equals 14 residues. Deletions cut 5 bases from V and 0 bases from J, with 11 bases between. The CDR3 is CASSIQESSYEQYF. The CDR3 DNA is TGTGCCAGCAGCATTCAGGAGAGCTCCTACGAGCAGTACTTC.

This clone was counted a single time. Here the CDR3 DNA reads TGTGCCATCAGTGACCTCAGCCGAGAGACCCAGTACTTC. Translated, it gives CAISDLSRETQYF. The chain recombines TRBV10-3 with TRBJ2-5; unclear D gene. Trimming left V 3 bases short and J 4 bases short, with 9 bases between. Germline CDR1 ENHRY, CDR2 SYGVKD. This CDR3 comprises 13 residues.

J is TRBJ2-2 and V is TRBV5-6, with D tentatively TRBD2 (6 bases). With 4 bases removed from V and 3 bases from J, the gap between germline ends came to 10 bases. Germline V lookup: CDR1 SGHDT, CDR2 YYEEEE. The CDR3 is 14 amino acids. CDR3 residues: CASSITSYTGELFF. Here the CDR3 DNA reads TGTGCCAGCAGCATCACTAGCTACACCGGGGAGCTGTTTTTT.

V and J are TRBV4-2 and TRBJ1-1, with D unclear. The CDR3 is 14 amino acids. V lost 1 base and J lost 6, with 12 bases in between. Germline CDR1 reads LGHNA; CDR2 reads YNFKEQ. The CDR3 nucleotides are TGTGCCAGCAGCCAAGTAGAGGTTATCTCTGAAGCTTTCTTT. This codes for CASSQVEVISEAFF.

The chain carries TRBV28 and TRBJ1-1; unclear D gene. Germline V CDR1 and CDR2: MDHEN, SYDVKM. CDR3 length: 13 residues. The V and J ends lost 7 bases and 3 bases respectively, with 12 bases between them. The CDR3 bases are TGTGCCAGCAAGTTAGGAGAGTACACTGAAGCTTTCTTT. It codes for CASKLGEYTEAFF.

The CDR3 DNA reads as TGTGCCAGCAGCACTAAGGCAGGGAAAGCTTTCTTT. It encodes CASSTKAGKAFF. This sequence joins TRBV5-5 and TRBJ1-1, with TRBD1 as a possible D gene (5 bases). Trimming stripped 4 bases from V and 9 bases from J, with 13 bases between. The CDR3 has 12 amino acids. Germline CDR1 and CDR2: SGHKS and YYEKEE (reference sequence).

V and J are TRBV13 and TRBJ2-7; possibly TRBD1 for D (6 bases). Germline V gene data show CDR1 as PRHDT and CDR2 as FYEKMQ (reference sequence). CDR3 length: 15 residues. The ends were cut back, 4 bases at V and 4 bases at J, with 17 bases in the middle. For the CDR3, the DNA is TGTGCCAGCAGCTCAACAGGGAGCGACCCATACGAGCAGTACTTC. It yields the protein CASSSTGSDPYEQYF.

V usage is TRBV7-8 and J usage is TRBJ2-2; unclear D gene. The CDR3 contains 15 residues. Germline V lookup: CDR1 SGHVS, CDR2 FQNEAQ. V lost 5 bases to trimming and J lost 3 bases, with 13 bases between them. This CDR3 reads CASSLSGSDTGELFF. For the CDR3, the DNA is TGTGCCAGCAGCCTCTCGGGCAGTGACACCGGGGAGCTGTTTTTT.

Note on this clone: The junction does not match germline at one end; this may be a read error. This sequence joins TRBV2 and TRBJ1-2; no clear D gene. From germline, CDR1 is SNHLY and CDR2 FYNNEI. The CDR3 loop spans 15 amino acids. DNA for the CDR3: TGTGCCAGCAGCGTTTACGGCCCGGCGGACGGTGAATCGGCCTTC. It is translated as CASSVYGPADGESAF. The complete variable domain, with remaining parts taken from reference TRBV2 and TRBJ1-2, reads EPEVTQTPSHQVTQMGQEVILRCVPISNHLYFYWYRQILGQKVEFLVSFYNNEISEKSEIFDDQFSVERPDGSNFTLKIRSTKLEDSAMYFCASSVYGPADGESAFGSGTRLTVV.

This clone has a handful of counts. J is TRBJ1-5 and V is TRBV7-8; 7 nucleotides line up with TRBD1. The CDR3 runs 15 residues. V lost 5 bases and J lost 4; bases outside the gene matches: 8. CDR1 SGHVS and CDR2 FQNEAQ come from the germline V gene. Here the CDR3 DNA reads TGTGCCAGCAGCCCAGGGGGGGGCGCTAATCAGCCCCAGCATTTT. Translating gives CASSPGGGANQPQHF.

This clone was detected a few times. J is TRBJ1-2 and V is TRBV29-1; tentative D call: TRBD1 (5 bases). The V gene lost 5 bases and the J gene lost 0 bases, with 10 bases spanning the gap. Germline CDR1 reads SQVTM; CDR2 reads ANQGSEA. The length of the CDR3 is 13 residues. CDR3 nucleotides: TGCAGCGTTTCGGGACTATCTAACTATGGCTACACCTTC. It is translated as CSVSGLSNYGYTF.

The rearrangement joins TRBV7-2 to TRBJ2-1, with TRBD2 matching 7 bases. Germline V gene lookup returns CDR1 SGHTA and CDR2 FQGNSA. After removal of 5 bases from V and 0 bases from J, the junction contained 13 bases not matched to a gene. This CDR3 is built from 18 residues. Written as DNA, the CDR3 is TGTGCCAGCAGCCCACAAATACTAGCGTTGAGCTCCTACAATGAGCAGTTCTTC. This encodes CASSPQILALSSYNEQFF.

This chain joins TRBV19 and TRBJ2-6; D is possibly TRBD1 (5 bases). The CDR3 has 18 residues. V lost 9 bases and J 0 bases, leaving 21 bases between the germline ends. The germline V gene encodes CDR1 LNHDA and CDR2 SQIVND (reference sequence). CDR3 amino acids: CASSITGPSSSGANVLTF. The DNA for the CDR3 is TGTGCCAGCTCAATTACAGGACCCTCCTCCTCTGGGGCCAACGTCCTGACTTTC.

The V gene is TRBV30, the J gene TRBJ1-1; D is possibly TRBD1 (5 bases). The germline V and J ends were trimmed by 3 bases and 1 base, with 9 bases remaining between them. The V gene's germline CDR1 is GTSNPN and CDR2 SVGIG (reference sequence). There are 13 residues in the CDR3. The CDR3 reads CAWRSTGNTEAFF. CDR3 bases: TGTGCCTGGAGATCCACAGGGAACACTGAAGCTTTCTTT. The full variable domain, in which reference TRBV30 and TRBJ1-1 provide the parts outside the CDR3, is SQTIHQWPATLVQPVGSPLSLECTVEGTSNPNLYWYRQAAGRGLQLLFYSVGIGQISSEVPQNLSASRPQDRQFILSSKKLLLSDSGFYLCAWRSTGNTEAFFGQGTRLTVV.

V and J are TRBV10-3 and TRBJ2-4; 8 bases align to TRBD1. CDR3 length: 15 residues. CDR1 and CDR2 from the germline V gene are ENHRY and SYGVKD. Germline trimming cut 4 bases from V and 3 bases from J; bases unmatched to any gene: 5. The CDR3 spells CAISARGQDKNIQYF. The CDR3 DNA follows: TGTGCCATCAGTGCCAGGGGGCAAGACAAAAACATTCAGTACTTC.

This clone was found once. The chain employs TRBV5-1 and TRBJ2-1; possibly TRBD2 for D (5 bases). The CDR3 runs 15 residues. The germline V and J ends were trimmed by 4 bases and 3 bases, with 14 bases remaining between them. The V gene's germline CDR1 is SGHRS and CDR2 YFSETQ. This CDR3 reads CASSKHGGGYNEQFF. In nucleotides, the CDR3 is TGCGCCAGCAGCAAGCACGGAGGCGGCTACAATGAGCAGTTCTTC.

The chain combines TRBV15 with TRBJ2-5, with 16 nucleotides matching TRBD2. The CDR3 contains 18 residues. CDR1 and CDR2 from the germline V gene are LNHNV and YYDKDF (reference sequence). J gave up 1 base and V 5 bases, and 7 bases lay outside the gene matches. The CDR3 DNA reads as TGTGCCACCAGCCCCGAGGGACTAGCGGGGGGGATCCAAGAGACCCAGTACTTC. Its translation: CATSPEGLAGGIQETQYF.